This TCR beta chain was obtained from a study of blood T cell repertoires in COVID-19. Assay used: immunoSEQ multiplex PCR; TCRdb lists only in-frame clones, some missing. The table records almost 200,000 clones, 75% to 85% of them present only once. The junction had 5 bases not matched to a gene; V was cut back by 4 bases and J by 8 bases. Per the germline V gene, CDR1 is SGHRS and CDR2 is YFSETQ. The CDR3 covers 13 residues. The V and J genes are TRBV5-1 and TRBJ1-4; TRBD1 matches at 7 bases. Sample: peripheral blood. The origin of this receptor is a woman aged 40 to 49 with COVID-19, enrolled during active disease. CDR3 DNA: TGCGCCAGCAGCGCGGACAGGCCGGAAAAACTGTTTTTT. Translation: CASSADRPEKLFF.